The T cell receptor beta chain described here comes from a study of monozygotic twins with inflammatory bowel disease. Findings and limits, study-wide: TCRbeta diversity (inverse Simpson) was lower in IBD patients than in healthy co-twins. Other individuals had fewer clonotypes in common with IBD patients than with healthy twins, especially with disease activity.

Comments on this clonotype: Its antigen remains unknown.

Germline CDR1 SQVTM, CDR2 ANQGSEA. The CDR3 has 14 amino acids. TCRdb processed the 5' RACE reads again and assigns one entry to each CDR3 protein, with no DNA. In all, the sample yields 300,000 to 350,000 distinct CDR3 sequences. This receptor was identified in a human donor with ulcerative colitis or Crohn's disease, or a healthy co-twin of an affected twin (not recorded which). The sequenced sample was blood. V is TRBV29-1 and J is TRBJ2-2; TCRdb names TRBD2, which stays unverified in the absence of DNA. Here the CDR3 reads CSVRRRGGTGELFF.